The TCR beta chain under discussion was sequenced for a study of human T cells and chemical hapten exposure. Study information: TCR yield per sample varied, mainly due to pooled library volumes.

Researchers extracted total RNA from unfractionated whole blood. Study results and caveats: Sensitization with DPC brought no change to TCRs above 1 in 1000 in frequency.

The CDR3 totals 12 residues. The germline gives CDR1 ENHRY, CDR2 SYGVKD. Unmatched junction bases numbered 2, after V lost 9 bases and J lost 3 bases. Notes on this clonotype: Its cognate antigen is unknown. This may come from a read error, since a much larger clone is one base off. The conserved phenylalanine or tryptophan normally closing the CDR3 is absent here, so this likely arose from a read error.

In the source study's methods: There were a median of approximately 100,000 TCRs per sample, with a range from roughly 23,224 to 690,600. TCRdb re-derived calls from the 5' RACE reads in MiXCR, one entry per CDR3 protein. These V and J calls are TCRdb output, not the study's own analysis. Of about 140,000 distinct CDR3 sequences in the sample, over 3.5% were seen once. The V and J genes are TRBV10-3 and TRBJ2-3; 8 bases are shared with TRBD1. The TCR originated in a female donor in good health. The CDR3 loop is CAIGQGTDTQYS. CDR3 DNA: TGTGCCATAGGACAGGGAACAGATACGCAGTATTCT.